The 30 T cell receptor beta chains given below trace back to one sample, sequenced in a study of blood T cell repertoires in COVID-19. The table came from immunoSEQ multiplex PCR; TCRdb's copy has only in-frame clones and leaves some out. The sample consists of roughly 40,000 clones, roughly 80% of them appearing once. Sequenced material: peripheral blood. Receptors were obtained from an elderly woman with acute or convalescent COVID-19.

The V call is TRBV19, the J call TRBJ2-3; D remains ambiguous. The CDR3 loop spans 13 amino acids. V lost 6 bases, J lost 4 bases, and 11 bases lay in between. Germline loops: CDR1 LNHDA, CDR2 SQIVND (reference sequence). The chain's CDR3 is CASSQPGADTQYF. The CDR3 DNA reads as TGTGCCAGTAGCCAACCGGGTGCAGATACGCAGTATTTT.

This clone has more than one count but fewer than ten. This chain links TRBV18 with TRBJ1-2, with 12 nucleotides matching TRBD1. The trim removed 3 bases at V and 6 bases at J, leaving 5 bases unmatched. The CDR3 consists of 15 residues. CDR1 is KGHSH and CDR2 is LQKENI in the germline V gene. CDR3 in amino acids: CASSPAGTGGDGYTF. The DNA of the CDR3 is TGTGCCAGCTCACCCGCCGGGACAGGGGGCGATGGCTACACCTTC.

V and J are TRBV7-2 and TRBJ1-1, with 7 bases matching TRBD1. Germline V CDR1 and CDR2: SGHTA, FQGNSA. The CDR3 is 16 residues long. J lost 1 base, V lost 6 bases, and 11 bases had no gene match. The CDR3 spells CASRRDVGQTNTEAFF. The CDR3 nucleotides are TGTGCCAGCAGACGAGACGTGGGACAGACGAACACTGAAGCTTTCTTT.

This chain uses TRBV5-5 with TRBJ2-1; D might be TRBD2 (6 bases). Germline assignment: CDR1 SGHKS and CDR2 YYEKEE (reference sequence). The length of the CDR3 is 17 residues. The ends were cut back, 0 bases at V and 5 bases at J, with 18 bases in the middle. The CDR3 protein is CASSLAPGAIEHNEQFF. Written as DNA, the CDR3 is TGTGCCAGCAGCTTGGCCCCGGGAGCGATAGAACACAATGAGCAGTTCTTC.

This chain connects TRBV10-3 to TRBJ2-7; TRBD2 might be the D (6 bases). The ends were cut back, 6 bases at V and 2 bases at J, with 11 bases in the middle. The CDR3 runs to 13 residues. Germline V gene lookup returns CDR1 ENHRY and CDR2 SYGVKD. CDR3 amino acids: CAIRSGTPYEQYF. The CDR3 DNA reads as TGTGCCATCAGATCCGGGACTCCCTACGAGCAGTACTTC.

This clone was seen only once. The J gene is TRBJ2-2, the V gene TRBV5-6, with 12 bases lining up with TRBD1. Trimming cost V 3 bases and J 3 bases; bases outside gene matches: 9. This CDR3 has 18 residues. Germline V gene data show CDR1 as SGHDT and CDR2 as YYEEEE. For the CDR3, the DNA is TGTGCCAGCAGCTCCCTCCCGGGACAGGGGGCAGACACCGGGGAGCTGTTTTTT. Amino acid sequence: CASSSLPGQGADTGELFF. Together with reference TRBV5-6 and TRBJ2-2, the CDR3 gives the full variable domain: DAGVTQSPTHLIKTRGQQVTLRCSPKSGHDTVSWYQQALGQGPQFIFQYYEEEERQRGNFPDRFSGHQFPNYSSELNVNALLLGDSALYLCASSSLPGQGADTGELFFGEGSRLTVL.

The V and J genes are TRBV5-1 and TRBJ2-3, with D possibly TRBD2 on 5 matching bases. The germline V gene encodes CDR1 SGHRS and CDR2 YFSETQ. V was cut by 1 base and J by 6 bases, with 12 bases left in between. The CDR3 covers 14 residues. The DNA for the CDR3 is TGCGCCAGCAGCTTGATGCAACCGGGGGATACGCAGTATTTT. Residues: CASSLMQPGDTQYF.

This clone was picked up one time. The CDR3 nucleotides read TGTGCCAGCAGCTCCGCGGGGACTCGAGGGTCGCTCTACGAGCAGTACTTC. As protein: CASSSAGTRGSLYEQYF. The J gene is TRBJ2-7, the V gene TRBV11-2; tentatively, D is TRBD2 (6 bases). Between the trimmed V and J ends, which lost 4 bases and 3 bases, there was a span of 22 bases. The CDR3 contains 17 residues. Per the germline V gene, CDR1 is SGHAT and CDR2 is FQNNGV. Looking up the rest from reference TRBV11-2 and TRBJ2-7 gives the full variable domain: EAGVAQSPRYKIIEKRQSVAFWCNPISGHATLYWYQQILGQGPKLLIQFQNNGVVDDSQLPKDRFSAERLKGVDSTLKIQPAKLEDSAVYLCASSSAGTRGSLYEQYFGPGTRLTVT.

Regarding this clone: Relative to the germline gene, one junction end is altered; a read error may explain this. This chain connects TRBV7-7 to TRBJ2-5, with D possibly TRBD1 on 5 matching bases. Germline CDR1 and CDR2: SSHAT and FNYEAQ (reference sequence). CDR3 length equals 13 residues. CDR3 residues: CASSSLGVETQYF. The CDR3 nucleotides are TGTGCTAGCAGCTCCCTAGGGGTGGAGACCCAGTACTTC. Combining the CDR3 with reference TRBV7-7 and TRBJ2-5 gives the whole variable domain GAGVSQSPRYKVTKRGQDVTLRCDPISSHATLYWYQQALGQGPEFLTYFNYEAQPDKSGLPSDRFSAERPEGSISTLTIQRTEQRDSAMYRCASSSLGVETQYFGPGTRLLVL.

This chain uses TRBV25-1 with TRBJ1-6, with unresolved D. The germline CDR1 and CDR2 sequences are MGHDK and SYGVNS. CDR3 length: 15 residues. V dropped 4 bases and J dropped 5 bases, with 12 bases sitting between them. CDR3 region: CASSAWAANNSPLHF. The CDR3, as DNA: TGTGCCAGCAGTGCATGGGCAGCCAATAATTCACCCCTCCACTTT.

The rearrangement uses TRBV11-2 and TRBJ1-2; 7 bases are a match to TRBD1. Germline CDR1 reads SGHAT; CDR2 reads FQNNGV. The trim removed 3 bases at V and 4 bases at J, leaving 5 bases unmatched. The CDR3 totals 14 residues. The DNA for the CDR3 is TGTGCCAGCAGCTTGGAGGGGGCGGGCTATGGCTACACCTTC. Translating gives CASSLEGAGYGYTF.

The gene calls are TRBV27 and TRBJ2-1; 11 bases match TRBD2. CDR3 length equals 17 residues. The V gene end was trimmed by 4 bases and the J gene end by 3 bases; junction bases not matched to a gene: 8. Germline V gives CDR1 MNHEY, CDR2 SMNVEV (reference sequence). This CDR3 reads CASSSVLLAGVYNEQFF. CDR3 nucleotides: TGTGCCAGCAGTTCTGTCCTACTAGCGGGAGTCTACAATGAGCAGTTCTTC.

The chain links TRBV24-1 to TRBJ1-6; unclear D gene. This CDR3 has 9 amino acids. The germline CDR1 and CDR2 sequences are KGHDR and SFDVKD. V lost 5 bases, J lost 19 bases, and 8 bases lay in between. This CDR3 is CATSGPLHF. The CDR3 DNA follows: TGTGCCACCAGTGGGCCGTTACACTTT.

CDR3 region: CASSRGQGGTKETQYF. The CDR3 DNA is TGTGCCAGCAGCCGTGGACAGGGTGGCACAAAAGAGACCCAGTACTTC. The rearrangement joins TRBV3-1 (or the pseudogene TRBV3-2) to TRBJ2-5; TRBD1 aligns across 8 bases. Germline V gene data show CDR1 as LGHDT and CDR2 as YNNKEL (reference sequence). J was trimmed by 3 bases and V by 4 bases; bases with no gene match: 10. CDR3 length equals 16 residues.

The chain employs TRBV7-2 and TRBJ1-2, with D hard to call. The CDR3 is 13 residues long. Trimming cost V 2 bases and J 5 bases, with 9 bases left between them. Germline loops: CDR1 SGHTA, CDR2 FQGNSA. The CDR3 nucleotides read TGTGCCAGCAGCTTATCGTCGGGGTATGGCTACACCTTC. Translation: CASSLSSGYGYTF.

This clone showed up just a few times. CDR3 coding DNA: TGTGCCAGCAGCCCTAGAGACAATGAGCAGTTCTTC. It is translated as CASSPRDNEQFF. The chain joins TRBV11-2 to TRBJ2-1, with D hard to call. From germline, CDR1 is SGHAT and CDR2 FQNNGV. The CDR3 is 12 amino acids. V was pared by 5 bases and J by 5 bases, with 7 bases between. The entire variable domain, with the rest obtained from reference TRBV11-2 and TRBJ2-1, is as follows: EAGVAQSPRYKIIEKRQSVAFWCNPISGHATLYWYQQILGQGPKLLIQFQNNGVVDDSQLPKDRFSAERLKGVDSTLKIQPAKLEDSAVYLCASSPRDNEQFFGPGTRLTVL.

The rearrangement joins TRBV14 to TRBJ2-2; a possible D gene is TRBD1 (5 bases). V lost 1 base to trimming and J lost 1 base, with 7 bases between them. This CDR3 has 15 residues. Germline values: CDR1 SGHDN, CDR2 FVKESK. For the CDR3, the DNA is TGTGCCAGCAGCCAAGTCAGGGTGAACACCGGGGAGCTGTTTTTT. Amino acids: CASSQVRVNTGELFF. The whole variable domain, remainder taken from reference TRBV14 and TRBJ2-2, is EAGVTQFPSHSVIEKGQTVTLRCDPISGHDNLYWYRRVMGKEIKFLLHFVKESKQDESGMPNNRFLAERTGGTYSTLKVQPAELEDSGVYFCASSQVRVNTGELFFGEGSRLTVL.

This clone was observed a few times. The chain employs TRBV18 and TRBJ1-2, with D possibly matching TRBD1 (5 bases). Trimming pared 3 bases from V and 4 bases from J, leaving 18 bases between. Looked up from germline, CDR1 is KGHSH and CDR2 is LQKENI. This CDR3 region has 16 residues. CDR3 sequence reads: CASSPWKGQGGYGYTF. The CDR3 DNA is TGTGCCAGCTCACCCTGGAAGGGGCAGGGAGGCTATGGCTACACCTTC.

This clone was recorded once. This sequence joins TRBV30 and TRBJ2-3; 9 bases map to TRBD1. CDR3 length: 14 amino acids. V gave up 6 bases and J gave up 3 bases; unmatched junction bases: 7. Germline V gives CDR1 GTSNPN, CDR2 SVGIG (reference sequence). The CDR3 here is CACPGQGSTDTQYF. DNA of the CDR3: TGTGCCTGCCCGGGACAGGGATCAACAGATACGCAGTATTTT.

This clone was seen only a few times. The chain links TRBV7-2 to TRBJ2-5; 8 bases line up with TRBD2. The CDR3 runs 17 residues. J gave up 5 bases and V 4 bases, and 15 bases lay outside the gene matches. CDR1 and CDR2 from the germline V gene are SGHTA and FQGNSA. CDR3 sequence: CASSSPRGSGNIETQYF. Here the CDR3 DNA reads TGTGCCAGCAGCTCCCCCCGGGGTAGCGGGAATATCGAGACCCAGTACTTC. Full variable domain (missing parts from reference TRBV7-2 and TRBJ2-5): GAGVSQSPSNKVTEKGKDVELRCDPISGHTALYWYRQSLGQGLEFLIYFQGNSAPDKSGLPSDRFSAERTGGSVSTLTIQRTQQEDSAVYLCASSSPRGSGNIETQYFGPGTRLLVL.

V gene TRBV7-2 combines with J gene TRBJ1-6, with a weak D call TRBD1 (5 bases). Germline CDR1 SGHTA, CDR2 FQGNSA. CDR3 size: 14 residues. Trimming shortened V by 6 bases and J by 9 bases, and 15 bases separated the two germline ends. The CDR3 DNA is TGTGCCAGCAGTTACCTCGGACACGGTTCACCCCTCCACTTT. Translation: CASSYLGHGSPLHF. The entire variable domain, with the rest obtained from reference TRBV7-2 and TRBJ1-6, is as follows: GAGVSQSPSNKVTEKGKDVELRCDPISGHTALYWYRQSLGQGLEFLIYFQGNSAPDKSGLPSDRFSAERTGGSVSTLTIQRTQQEDSAVYLCASSYLGHGSPLHFGNGTRLTVT.

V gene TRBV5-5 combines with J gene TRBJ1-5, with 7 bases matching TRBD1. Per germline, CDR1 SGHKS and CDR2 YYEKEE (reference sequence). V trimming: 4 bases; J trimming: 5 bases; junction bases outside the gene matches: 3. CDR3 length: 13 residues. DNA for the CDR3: TGTGCCAGCAGCCGACAGGGTCATCAGCCCCAGCATTTT. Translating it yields CASSRQGHQPQHF.

CDR3 bases: TGTGCCAGCAGCTTTAGCGGGAACAATGAGCAGTTCTTC. It codes for CASSFSGNNEQFF. This chain links TRBV7-9 with TRBJ2-1, with 8 bases aligning to TRBD2. The CDR3 runs 13 residues. The V and J ends lost 3 bases and 5 bases, in that order; junction bases with no gene match: 0. Germline-derived CDR1 and CDR2 are SEHNR and FQNEAQ (reference sequence).

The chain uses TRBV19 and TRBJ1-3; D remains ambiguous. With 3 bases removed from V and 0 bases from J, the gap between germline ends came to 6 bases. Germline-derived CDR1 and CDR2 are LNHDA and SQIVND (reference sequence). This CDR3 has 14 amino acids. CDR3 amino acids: CASSISVSGNTIYF. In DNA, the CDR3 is TGTGCCAGTAGTATTTCGGTCTCTGGAAACACCATATATTTT.

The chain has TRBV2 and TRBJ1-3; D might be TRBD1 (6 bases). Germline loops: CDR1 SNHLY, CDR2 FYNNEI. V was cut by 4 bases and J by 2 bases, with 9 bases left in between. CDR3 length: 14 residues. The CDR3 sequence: CASSVQGPGNTIYF. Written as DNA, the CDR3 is TGTGCCAGCAGTGTACAGGGCCCTGGAAACACCATATATTTT.

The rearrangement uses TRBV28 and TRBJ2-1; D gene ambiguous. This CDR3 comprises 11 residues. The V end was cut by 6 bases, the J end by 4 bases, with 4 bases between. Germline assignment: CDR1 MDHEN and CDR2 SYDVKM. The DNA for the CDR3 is TGTGCCAGCAGCCATTACAATGAGCAGTTCTTC. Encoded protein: CASSHYNEQFF.

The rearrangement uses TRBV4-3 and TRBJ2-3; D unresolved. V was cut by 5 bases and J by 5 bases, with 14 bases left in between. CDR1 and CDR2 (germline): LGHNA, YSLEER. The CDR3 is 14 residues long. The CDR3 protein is CASSVSSSGDTQYF. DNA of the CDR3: TGCGCCAGCAGCGTGTCATCTTCGGGAGATACGCAGTATTTT.

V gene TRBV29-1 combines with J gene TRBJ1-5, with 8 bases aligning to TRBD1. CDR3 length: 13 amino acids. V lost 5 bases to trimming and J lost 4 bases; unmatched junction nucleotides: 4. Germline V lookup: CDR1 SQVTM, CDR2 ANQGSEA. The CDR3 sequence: CSVRTGKNQPQHF. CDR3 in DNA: TGCAGCGTTCGGACAGGGAAGAATCAGCCCCAGCATTTT.

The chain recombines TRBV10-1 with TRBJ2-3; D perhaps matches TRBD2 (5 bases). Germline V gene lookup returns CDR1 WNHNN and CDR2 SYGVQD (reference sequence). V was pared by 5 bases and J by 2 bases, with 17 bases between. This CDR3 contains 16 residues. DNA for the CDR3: TGCGCCAGCAGTCATGGAGGTGACTCCCCCACAGATACGCAGTATTTT. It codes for CASSHGGDSPTDTQYF.

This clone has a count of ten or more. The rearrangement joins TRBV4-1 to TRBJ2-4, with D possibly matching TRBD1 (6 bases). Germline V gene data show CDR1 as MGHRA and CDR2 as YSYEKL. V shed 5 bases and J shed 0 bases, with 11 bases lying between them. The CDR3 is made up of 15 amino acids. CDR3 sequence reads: CASSGGLLAKNIQYF. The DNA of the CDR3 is TGCGCCAGCAGCGGGGGCTTACTAGCCAAAAACATTCAGTACTTC.